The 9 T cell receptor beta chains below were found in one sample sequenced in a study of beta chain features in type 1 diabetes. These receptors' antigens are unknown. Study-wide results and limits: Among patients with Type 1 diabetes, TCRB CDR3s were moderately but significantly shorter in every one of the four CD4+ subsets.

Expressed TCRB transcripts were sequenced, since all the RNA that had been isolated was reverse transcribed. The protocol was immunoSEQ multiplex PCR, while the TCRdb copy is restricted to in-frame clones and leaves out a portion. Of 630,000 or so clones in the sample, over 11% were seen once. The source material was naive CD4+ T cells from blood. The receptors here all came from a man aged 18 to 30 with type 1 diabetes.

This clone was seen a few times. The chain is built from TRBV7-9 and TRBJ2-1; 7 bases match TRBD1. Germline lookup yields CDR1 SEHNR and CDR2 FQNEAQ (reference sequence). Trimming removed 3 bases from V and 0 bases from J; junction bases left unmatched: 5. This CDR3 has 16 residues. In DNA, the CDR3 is TGTGCCAGCAGCTTCGGACAGGTGCTCTCCTACAATGAGCAGTTCTTC. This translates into CASSFGQVLSYNEQFF.

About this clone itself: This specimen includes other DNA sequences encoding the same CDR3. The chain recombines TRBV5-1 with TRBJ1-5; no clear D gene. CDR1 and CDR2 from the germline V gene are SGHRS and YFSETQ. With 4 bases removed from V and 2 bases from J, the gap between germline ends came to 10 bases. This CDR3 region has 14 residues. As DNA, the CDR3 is TGCGCCAGCAGCCCTCGTGGGGGCAATCAGCCCCAGCATTTT. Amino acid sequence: CASSPRGGNQPQHF.

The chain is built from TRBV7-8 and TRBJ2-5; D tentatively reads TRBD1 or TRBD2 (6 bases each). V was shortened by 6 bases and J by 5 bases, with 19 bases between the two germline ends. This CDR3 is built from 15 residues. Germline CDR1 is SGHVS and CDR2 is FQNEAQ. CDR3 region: CASRDRGGSWETQYF. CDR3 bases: TGTGCCAGCAGGGATAGAGGGGGGTCTTGGGAGACCCAGTACTTC.

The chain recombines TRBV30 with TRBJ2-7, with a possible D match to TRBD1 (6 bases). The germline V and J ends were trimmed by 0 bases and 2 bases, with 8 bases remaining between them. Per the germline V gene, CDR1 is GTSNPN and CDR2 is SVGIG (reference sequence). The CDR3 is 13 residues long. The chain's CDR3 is CAWSVTGAYEQYF. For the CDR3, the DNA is TGTGCCTGGAGTGTGACAGGTGCCTACGAGCAGTACTTC.

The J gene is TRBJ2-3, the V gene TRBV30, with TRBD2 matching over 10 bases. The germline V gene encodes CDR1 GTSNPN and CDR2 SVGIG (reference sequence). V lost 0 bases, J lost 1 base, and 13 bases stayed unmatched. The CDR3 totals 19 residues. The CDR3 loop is CAWSVPYQGLARGTDTQYF. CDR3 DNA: TGTGCCTGGAGTGTACCCTATCAGGGACTAGCGAGGGGCACAGATACGCAGTATTTT.

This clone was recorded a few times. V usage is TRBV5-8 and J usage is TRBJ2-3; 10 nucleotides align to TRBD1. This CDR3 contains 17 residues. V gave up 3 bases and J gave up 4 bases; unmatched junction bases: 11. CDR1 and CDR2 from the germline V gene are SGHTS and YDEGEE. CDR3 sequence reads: CASSWGTGTGVPDTQYF. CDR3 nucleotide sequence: TGTGCCAGCAGCTGGGGGACCGGGACAGGGGTTCCAGATACGCAGTATTTT.

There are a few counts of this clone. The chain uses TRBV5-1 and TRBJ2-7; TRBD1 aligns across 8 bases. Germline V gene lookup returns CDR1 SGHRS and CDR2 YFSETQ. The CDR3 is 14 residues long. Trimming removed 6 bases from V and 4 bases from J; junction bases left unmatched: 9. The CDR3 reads CASNADRDGYEQYF. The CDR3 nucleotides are TGCGCCAGCAACGCGGACAGGGATGGGTACGAGCAGTACTTC.

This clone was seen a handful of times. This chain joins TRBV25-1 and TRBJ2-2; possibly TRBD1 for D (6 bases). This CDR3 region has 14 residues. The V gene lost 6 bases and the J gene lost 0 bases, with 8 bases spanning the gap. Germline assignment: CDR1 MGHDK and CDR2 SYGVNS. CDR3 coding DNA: TGTGCCAGCAGACAGGGACCGAACACCGGGGAGCTGTTTTTT. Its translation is CASRQGPNTGELFF.

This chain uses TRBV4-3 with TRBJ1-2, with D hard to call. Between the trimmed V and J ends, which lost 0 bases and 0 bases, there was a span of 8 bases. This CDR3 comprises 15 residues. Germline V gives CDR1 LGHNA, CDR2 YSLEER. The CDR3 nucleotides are TGCGCCAGCAGCCAAGATCCAGGCGCTAACTATGGCTACACCTTC. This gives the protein CASSQDPGANYGYTF.